This T cell receptor (beta chain) was identified in a study of cytomegalovirus exposure and HLA in healthy donors. Broader study findings: Roughly even sequencing depth across donors was the assumption behind the presence/absence analyses.

V was clipped by 2 bases and J by 10 bases; unmatched bases: 6. CDR3 length: 14 residues. From germline, CDR1 is KGHSH and CDR2 LQKENI. PCR involved 60 Vbeta and 13 Jbeta primers. Measured with immunoSEQ multiplex PCR; TCRdb has only the in-frame clones, and not every one. The table includes tens of thousands of clones, just under 70% detected once. As for this clone: Its target is not known.

The V gene is TRBV18, the J gene TRBJ2-1, with TRBD2 identical over 9 bases. The TCR was taken from a woman aged 30 to 39 in good health and CMV-seronegative. What was sequenced was PBMCs. CDR3 in DNA: TGTGCCAGCTCACCAGGGGCTAGCGGGGCCGAGCAGTTCTTC. Its protein product is CASSPGASGAEQFF.